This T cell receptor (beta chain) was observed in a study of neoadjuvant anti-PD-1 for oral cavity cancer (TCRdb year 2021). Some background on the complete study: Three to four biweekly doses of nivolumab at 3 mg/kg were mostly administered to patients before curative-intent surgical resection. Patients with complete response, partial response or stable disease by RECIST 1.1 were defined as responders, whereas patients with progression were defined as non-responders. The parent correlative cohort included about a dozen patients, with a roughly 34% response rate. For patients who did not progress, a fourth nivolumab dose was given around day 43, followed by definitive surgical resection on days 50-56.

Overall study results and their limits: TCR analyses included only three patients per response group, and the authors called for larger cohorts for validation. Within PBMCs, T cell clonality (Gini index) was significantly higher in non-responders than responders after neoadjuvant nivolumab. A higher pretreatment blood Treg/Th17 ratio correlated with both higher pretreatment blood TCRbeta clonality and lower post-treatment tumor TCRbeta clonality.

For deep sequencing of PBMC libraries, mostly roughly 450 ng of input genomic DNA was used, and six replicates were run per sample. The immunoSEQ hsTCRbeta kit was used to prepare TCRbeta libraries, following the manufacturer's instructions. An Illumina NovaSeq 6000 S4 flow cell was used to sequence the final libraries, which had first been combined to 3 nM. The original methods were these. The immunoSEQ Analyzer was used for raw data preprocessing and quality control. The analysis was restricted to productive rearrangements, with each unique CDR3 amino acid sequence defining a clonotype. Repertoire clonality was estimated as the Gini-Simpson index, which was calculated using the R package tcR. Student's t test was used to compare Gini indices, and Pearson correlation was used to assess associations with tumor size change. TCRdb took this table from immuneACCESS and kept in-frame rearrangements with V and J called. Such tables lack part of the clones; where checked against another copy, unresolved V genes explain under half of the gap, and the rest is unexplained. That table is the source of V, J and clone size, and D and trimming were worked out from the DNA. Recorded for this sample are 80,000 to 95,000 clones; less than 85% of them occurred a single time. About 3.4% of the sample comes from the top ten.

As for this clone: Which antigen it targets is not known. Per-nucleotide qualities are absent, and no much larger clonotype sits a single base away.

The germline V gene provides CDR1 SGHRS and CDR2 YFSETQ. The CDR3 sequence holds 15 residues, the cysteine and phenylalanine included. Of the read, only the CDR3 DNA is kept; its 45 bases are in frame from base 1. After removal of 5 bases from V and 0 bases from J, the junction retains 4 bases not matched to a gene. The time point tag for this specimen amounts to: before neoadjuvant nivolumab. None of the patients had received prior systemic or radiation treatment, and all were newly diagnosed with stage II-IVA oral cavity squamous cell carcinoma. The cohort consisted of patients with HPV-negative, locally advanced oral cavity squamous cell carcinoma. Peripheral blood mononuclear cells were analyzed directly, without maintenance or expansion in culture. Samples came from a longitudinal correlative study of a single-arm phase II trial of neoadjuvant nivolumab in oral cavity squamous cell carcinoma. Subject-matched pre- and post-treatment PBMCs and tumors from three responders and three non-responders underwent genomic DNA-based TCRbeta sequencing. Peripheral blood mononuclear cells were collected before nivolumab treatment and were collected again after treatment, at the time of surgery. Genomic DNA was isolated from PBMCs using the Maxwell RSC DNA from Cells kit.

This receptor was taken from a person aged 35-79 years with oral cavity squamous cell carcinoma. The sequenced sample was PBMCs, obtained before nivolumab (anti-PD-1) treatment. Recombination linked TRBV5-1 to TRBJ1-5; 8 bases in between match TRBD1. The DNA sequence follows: TGCGCCAGCAGAGTGACAGGGGATAGCAATCAGCCCCAGCATTTT. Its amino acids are CASRVTGDSNQPQHF.